The 24 T cell receptor beta chains presented below share a single source sample, sequenced in a study of cytomegalovirus exposure and HLA in healthy donors. With 60 Vbeta and 13 Jbeta primers, the PCR was carried out. The protocol was immunoSEQ multiplex PCR, while the TCRdb copy is restricted to in-frame clones and leaves out a portion. The table has about 90,000 clones, approximately 70% seen once. Sequenced: PBMCs. These receptors all come from a man between 25 and 39 years old in good health and CMV-seronegative.

This chain joins TRBV6-5 and TRBJ2-5; 9 nucleotides align to TRBD1. The CDR3 is made up of 15 amino acids. CDR1 is MNHEY, CDR2 SVGAGI, per germline. J was trimmed by 2 bases and V by 7 bases; bases with no gene match: 8. The CDR3 DNA reads as TGTGCCAGCACCCGGACAGGGGTCGGGCAAGAGACCCAGTACTTC. Its protein product is CASTRTGVGQETQYF.

The chain carries TRBV7-2 and TRBJ1-5; 7 bases map to TRBD1. CDR1 and CDR2 from the germline V gene are SGHTA and FQGNSA. This CDR3 is 14 amino acids long. J lost 7 bases, V lost 5 bases, and 8 bases had no gene match. The CDR3 nucleotides are TGTGCCAGCAGCCTTACAGGGGTCGGGCAGCCCCAGCATTTT. Translating gives CASSLTGVGQPQHF.

The rearrangement joins TRBV6-4 to TRBJ2-1; 9 bases are a match to TRBD2. The CDR3 runs to 15 residues. With 3 bases clipped from V and 0 bases from J, the junction kept 0 bases outside the gene matches. The V gene's germline CDR1 is MRHNA and CDR2 SNTAGT. The CDR3 is CASSETSGSYNEQFF. The CDR3 region has the DNA TGTGCCAGCAGTGAGACTAGCGGCTCCTACAATGAGCAGTTCTTC.

The gene calls are TRBV6-4 and TRBJ1-2; no firm D call. The CDR3 is 15 residues long. In germline, CDR1 is MRHNA, CDR2 SNTAGT. V dropped 3 bases and J dropped 8 bases, with 19 bases sitting between them. CDR3 sequence reads: CASSEEGGPDGGYTF. The CDR3 region has the DNA TGTGCCAGCAGTGAAGAGGGTGGACCCGACGGGGGCTACACCTTC.

The chain couples TRBV29-1 to TRBJ2-5, with 15 bases lining up with TRBD2. The V segment lost 3 bases and the J segment 3 bases; nucleotides outside the gene matches: 2. CDR3 length: 15 residues. Germline lookup yields CDR1 SQVTM and CDR2 ANQGSEA. DNA for the CDR3: TGCAGCGTTGAGGGACTAGCGGGGGGAAAAGAGACCCAGTACTTC. Translated: CSVEGLAGGKETQYF.

This rearrangement joins TRBV28 to TRBJ1-1; D unresolved. This CDR3 is 16 amino acids long. Germline V lookup: CDR1 MDHEN, CDR2 SYDVKM. Trimming left V 6 bases short and J 1 base short, with 18 bases between. The DNA for the CDR3 is TGTGCCAGCAGGTTCTTACACACCCAGGCGAACACTGAAGCTTTCTTT. It encodes CASRFLHTQANTEAFF.

In its sample, this clone was seen a few times. The chain combines TRBV30 with TRBJ2-1, with 10 bases matching TRBD1. The CDR3 extends over 13 amino acids. Looked up from germline, CDR1 is GTSNPN and CDR2 is SVGIG (reference sequence). Germline trimming cut 1 base from V and 7 bases from J; bases unmatched to any gene: 1. The CDR3 sequence is CAWSGQGANEQFF. Written as DNA, the CDR3 is TGTGCCTGGAGTGGACAGGGGGCTAATGAGCAGTTCTTC.

The chain carries TRBV7-2 and TRBJ1-1; D gene ambiguous. The CDR3 loop spans 12 amino acids. Germline values: CDR1 SGHTA, CDR2 FQGNSA. Deletions cut 6 bases from V and 0 bases from J, with 5 bases between. The CDR3 nucleotides read TGTGCCAGCAGGTTCATGAACACTGAAGCTTTCTTT. This encodes CASRFMNTEAFF.

The chain employs TRBV10-3 and TRBJ1-1; 7 nucleotides match TRBD1. CDR3 length: 14 residues. CDR1 ENHRY and CDR2 SYGVKD come from the germline V gene. With 2 bases clipped from V and 1 base from J, the junction kept 1 base outside the gene matches. The CDR3 region has the DNA TGTGCCATCAGTGAGGGACAGGCGAACACTGAAGCTTTCTTT. Translation: CAISEGQANTEAFF.

The gene calls are TRBV5-1 and TRBJ1-2; D possibly corresponds to TRBD1 (5 bases). V was clipped by 0 bases and J by 6 bases, with 12 bases between them. Germline V gene data show CDR1 as SGHRS and CDR2 as YFSETQ. The CDR3 is made up of 14 amino acids. The CDR3 spells CASSLDRINDGYTF. CDR3 DNA: TGCGCCAGCAGCTTGGACAGGATCAACGATGGCTACACCTTC.

There are many counts of this clone. CDR3 region: CASSPRTGVGQETQYF. CDR3 nucleotide sequence: TGTGCCAGCAGCCCCAGGACAGGGGTGGGCCAAGAGACCCAGTACTTC. The rearrangement joins TRBV7-9 to TRBJ2-5; 9 bases line up with TRBD1. CDR1 is SEHNR, CDR2 FQNEAQ, per germline (reference sequence). The V and J ends lost 5 bases and 1 base, in that order; junction bases with no gene match: 8. The length of the CDR3 is 16 residues.

This clone appeared a few times. V gene TRBV9 combines with J gene TRBJ1-6, with D perhaps matching TRBD1 (5 bases). CDR1 and CDR2 (germline): SGDLS, YYNGEE. There are 15 residues in the CDR3. Trimming left V 4 bases short and J 6 bases short, with 14 bases between. The CDR3, as DNA: TGTGCCAGCAGCTCCTTAGGGGTCGTTAATTCACCCCTCCACTTT. This translates into CASSSLGVVNSPLHF.

The chain carries TRBV9 and TRBJ2-7, with TRBD1 matching 7 bases. The ends lost 0 bases at V and 1 base at J; junction bases unmatched: 4. Germline values: CDR1 SGDLS, CDR2 YYNGEE. CDR3 length: 15 amino acids. The CDR3 loop is CASSVGRGRSYEQYF. As DNA, the CDR3 is TGTGCCAGCAGCGTAGGCAGGGGGAGATCCTACGAGCAGTACTTC.

This clone was detected a few times. This rearrangement joins TRBV11-1 to TRBJ1-3; D is undetermined. Germline CDR1 and CDR2: SGHAT and FQDESV (reference sequence). The CDR3 runs to 14 residues. The V gene lost 2 bases and the J gene lost 8 bases, with 13 bases spanning the gap. CDR3 sequence reads: CASSLFGLTDTIYF. For the CDR3, the DNA is TGTGCCAGCAGCTTATTCGGACTGACGGACACCATATATTTT.

DNA of the CDR3: TGTGCCAGCAGTGGCCCAGGGAGGGGTAGTGAAAAACTGTTTTTT. It is translated as CASSGPGRGSEKLFF. V and J are TRBV28 and TRBJ1-4, with a possible D match to TRBD1 (5 bases). Germline lookup yields CDR1 MDHEN and CDR2 SYDVKM. V gave up 5 bases and J gave up 7 bases, with 17 bases separating them. This CDR3 contains 15 residues.

The chain links TRBV30 to TRBJ2-5; 7 bases agree with TRBD2. The J call may not be correct, given that the DNA end is closer to TRBJ2-7. The CDR3 length is 15 residues. Per the germline V gene, CDR1 is GTSNPN and CDR2 is SVGIG (reference sequence). The CDR3 DNA follows: TGTGCCTGGAGTGTAATGGGGACTACCCTTTTCGAGCAGTACTTC. Translation: CAWSVMGTTLFEQYF.

This clone appeared a few times. The gene calls are TRBV7-9 and TRBJ2-1; 8 nucleotides match TRBD2. With 4 bases clipped from V and 0 bases from J, the junction kept 5 bases outside the gene matches. This CDR3 spans 16 amino acids. Germline V gives CDR1 SEHNR, CDR2 FQNEAQ (reference sequence). In DNA, the CDR3 is TGTGCCAGCAGCTATCCCGGGGGGGTCTCCTACAATGAGCAGTTCTTC. It is translated as CASSYPGGVSYNEQFF.

V is TRBV19 and J is TRBJ2-1, with 9 bases lining up with TRBD1. With V trimmed by 3 bases and J by 8 bases, 14 bases remained unmatched. The CDR3 is 17 amino acids. The germline V gene encodes CDR1 LNHDA and CDR2 SQIVND (reference sequence). The CDR3 here is CASSISFSDRGYHEQFF. The CDR3 DNA is TGTGCCAGTAGTATTTCTTTTTCGGACAGGGGTTACCATGAGCAGTTCTTC.

J is TRBJ1-1 and V is TRBV5-4; tentatively, D is TRBD1 (6 bases). The V gene lost 4 bases and the J gene lost 6 bases, with 16 bases spanning the gap. CDR1 and CDR2 from the germline V gene are SGHNT and YYREEE (reference sequence). CDR3 size: 14 residues. This CDR3 is CASSLAQGRAEAFF. As DNA, the CDR3 is TGTGCCAGCAGCCTAGCCCAGGGGAGAGCTGAAGCTTTCTTT. The full variable domain, rest sourced from reference TRBV5-4 and TRBJ1-1, is ETGVTQSPTHLIKTRGQQVTLRCSSQSGHNTVSWYQQALGQGPQFIFQYYREEENGRGNFPPRFSGLQFPNYSSELNVNALELDDSALYLCASSLAQGRAEAFFGQGTRLTVV.

The chain combines TRBV6-1 with TRBJ2-1, with 8 nucleotides matching TRBD1. The CDR3 contains 16 residues. V lost 2 bases to trimming and J lost 6 bases; unmatched junction nucleotides: 9. CDR1 is MNHNS and CDR2 is SASEGT in the germline V gene. CDR3: CASSEHGQGAFNEQFF. The CDR3 DNA reads as TGTGCCAGCAGTGAACACGGGCAGGGGGCTTTCAATGAGCAGTTCTTC.

The chain employs TRBV5-1 and TRBJ2-3; the D gene is possibly TRBD1 (5 bases). Germline V CDR1 and CDR2: SGHRS, YFSETQ. The CDR3 is made up of 16 amino acids. The germline V and J ends were trimmed by 2 bases and 3 bases, with 16 bases remaining between them. The CDR3 DNA sequence: TGCGCCAGCAGCTTCGGCGGACACTTTGTTACAGATACGCAGTATTTT. Translated: CASSFGGHFVTDTQYF.

In its sample, this clone was seen once. The J gene is TRBJ2-7, the V gene TRBV6-5; tentatively, D is TRBD2 (5 bases). In germline, CDR1 is MNHEY, CDR2 SVGAGI. The germline V and J ends were trimmed by 5 bases and 0 bases, with 14 bases remaining between them. CDR3 length: 15 amino acids. This CDR3 is CASSTGKRGSYEQYF. CDR3 in DNA: TGTGCCAGCAGTACCGGGAAGCGCGGCTCCTACGAGCAGTACTTC.

The chain joins TRBV5-1 to TRBJ2-6; TRBD2 might be the D (5 bases). The CDR3 sequence is 16 residues long. Trimming took 0 bases from V and 2 from J, leaving 9 bases between them. CDR1 and CDR2 (germline): SGHRS, YFSETQ. The DNA of the CDR3 is TGCGCCAGCAGCTTGGCCGCGGGTACTGGGGCCAACGTCCTGACTTTC. It encodes CASSLAAGTGANVLTF.

V usage is TRBV28 and J usage is TRBJ1-5; weak D call: TRBD1 (5 bases). Trimming pared 2 bases from V and 3 bases from J, leaving 11 bases between. There are 15 residues in the CDR3. Germline CDR1 MDHEN, CDR2 SYDVKM. CDR3 amino acids: CASSLTGEINQPQHF. For the CDR3, the DNA is TGTGCCAGCAGTTTAACGGGGGAGATCAATCAGCCCCAGCATTTT.